The present T cell receptor (beta chain) was sequenced within a study of cytomegalovirus exposure and HLA in healthy donors. Background on the study: An earlier analysis identified under 130 million unique TCR beta sequences in some 180 million T cells.

The primer mix had 60 Vbeta and 13 Jbeta primers. The table came from immunoSEQ multiplex PCR; TCRdb's copy has only in-frame clones and leaves some out. The sample lists about 120,000 clones; about four fifths were seen once. Unmatched junction bases numbered 5, after V lost 0 bases and J lost 7 bases. CDR3 size: 13 residues. Germline V lookup: CDR1 GTSNPN, CDR2 SVGIG (reference sequence). On this clone: Its antigen is undetermined.

Whole-study findings and limits: TCR sequences were mostly rare, though some public TCRs occurred in many donors. When analyzed later, a missense DCLRE1C variant was found to be linked to TCR beta V- and J-gene trimming.

The sequence was obtained from a woman under 30 in good health and CMV-seropositive. This rearrangement joins TRBV30 to TRBJ1-2; 7 bases line up with TRBD1. Sequenced input: PBMCs. CDR3 loop: CAWSVGGGFGYTF. The CDR3 region has the DNA TGTGCCTGGAGTGTAGGAGGGGGCTTTGGCTACACCTTC.